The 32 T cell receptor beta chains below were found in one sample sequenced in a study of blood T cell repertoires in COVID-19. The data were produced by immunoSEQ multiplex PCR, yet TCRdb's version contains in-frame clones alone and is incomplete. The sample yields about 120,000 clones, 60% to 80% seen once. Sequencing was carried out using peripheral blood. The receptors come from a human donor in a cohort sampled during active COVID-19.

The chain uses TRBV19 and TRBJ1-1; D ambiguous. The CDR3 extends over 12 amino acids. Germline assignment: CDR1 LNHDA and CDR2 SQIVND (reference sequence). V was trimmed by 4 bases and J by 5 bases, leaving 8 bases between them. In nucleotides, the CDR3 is TGTGCCAGTAGTAACGGAGGAACTGAAGCTTTCTTT. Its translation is CASSNGGTEAFF.

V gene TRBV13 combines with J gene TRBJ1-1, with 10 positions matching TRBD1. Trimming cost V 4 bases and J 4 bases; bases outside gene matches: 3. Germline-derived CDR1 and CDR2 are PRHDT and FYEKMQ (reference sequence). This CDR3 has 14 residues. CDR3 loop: CASSSDRGSTEAFF. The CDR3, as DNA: TGTGCCAGCAGCTCGGACAGGGGGAGCACTGAAGCTTTCTTT.

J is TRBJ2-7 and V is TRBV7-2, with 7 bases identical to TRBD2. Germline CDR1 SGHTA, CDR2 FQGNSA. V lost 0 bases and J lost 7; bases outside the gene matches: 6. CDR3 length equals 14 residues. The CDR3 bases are TGTGCCAGCAGCTTAGCGGCGGGAGTTTGGGAGCAGTACTTC. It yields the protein CASSLAAGVWEQYF.

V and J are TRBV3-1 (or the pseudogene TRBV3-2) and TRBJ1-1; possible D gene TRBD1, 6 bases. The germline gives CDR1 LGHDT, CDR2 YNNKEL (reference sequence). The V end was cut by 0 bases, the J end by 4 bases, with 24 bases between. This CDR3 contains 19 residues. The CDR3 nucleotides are TGTGCCAGCAGCCAAGATTGGCGACACACAGGGTTTAAGGGCACTGAAGCTTTCTTT. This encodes CASSQDWRHTGFKGTEAFF.

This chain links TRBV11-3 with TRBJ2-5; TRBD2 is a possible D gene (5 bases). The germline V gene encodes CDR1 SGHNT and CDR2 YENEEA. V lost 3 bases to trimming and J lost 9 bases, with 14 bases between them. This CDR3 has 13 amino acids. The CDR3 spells CASSFDSVGAQYF. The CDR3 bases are TGTGCCAGCAGCTTCGACTCCGTCGGGGCCCAGTACTTC.

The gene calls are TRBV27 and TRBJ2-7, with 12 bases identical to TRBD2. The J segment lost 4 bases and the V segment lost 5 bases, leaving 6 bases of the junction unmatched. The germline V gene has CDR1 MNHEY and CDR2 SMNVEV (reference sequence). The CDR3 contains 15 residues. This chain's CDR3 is CASSPTTSGGYEQYF. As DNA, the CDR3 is TGTGCCAGCAGTCCCACGACTAGCGGGGGATACGAGCAGTACTTC.

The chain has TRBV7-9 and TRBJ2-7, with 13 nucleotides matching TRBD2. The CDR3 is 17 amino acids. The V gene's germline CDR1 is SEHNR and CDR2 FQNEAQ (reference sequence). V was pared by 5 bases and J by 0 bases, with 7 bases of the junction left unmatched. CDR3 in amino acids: CASSQPTSGGSSYEQYF. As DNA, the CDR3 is TGTGCCAGCAGCCAACCGACTAGCGGGGGGAGCTCCTACGAGCAGTACTTC. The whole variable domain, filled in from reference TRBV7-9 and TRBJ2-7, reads DTGVSQNPRHKITKRGQNVTFRCDPISEHNRLYWYRQTLGQGPEFLTYFQNEAQLEKSRLLSDRFSAERPKGSFSTLEIQRTEQGDSAMYLCASSQPTSGGSSYEQYFGPGTRLTVT.

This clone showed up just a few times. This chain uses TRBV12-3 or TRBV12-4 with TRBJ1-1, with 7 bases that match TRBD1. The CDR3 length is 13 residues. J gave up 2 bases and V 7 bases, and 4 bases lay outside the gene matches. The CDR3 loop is CASKTGSNTEAFF. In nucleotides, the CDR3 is TGTGCCAGCAAGACAGGGTCCAACACTGAAGCTTTCTTT.

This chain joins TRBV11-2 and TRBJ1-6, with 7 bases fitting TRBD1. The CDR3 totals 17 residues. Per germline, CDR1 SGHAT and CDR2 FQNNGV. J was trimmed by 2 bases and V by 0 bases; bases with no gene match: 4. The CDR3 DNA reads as TGTGCCAGCAGCTTAGATAAAGGGGGCCCCTATAATTCACCCCTCCACTTT. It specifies CASSLDKGGPYNSPLHF.

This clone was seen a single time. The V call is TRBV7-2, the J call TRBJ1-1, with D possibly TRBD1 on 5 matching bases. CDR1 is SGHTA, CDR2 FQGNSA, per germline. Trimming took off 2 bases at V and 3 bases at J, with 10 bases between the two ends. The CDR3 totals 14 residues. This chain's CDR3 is CASSLFGGDTEAFF. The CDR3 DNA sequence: TGTGCCAGCAGCTTATTCGGGGGGGACACTGAAGCTTTCTTT.

CDR3 in amino acids: CASRLGGSPYEKLFF. The CDR3 DNA is TGCGCCAGCAGATTAGGCGGGTCGCCTTATGAAAAACTGTTTTTT. V usage is TRBV5-1 and J usage is TRBJ1-4; D unresolved. Trimming cost V 5 bases and J 6 bases, with 17 bases left between them. The CDR3 loop spans 15 amino acids. The germline gives CDR1 SGHRS, CDR2 YFSETQ.

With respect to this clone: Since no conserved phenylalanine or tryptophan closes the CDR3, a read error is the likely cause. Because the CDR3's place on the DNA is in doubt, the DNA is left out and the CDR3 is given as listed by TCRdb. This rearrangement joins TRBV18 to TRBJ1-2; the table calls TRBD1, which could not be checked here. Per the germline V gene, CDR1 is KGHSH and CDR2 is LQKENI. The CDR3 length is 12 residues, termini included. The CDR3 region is CASSNGQGAVSS.

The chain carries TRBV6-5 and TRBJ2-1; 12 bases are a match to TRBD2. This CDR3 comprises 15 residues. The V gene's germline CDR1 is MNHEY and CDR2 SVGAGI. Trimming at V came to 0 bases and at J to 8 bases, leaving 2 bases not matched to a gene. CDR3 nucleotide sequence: TGTGCCAGCAGTTACTCGACTAGCGGGAGTGATGAGCAGTTCTTC. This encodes CASSYSTSGSDEQFF.

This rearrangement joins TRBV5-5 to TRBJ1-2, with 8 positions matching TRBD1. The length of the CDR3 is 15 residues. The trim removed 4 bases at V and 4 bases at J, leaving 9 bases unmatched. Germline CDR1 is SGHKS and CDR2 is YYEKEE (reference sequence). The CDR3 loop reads CASSLQTGVSYGYTF. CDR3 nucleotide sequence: TGTGCCAGCAGCCTACAGACAGGGGTCAGCTATGGCTACACCTTC.

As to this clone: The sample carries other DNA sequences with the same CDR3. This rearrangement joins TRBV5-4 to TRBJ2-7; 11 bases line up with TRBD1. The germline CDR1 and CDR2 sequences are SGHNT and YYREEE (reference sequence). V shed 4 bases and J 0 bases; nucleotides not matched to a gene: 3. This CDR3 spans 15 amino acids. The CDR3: CASSGGQGASYEQYF. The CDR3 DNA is TGTGCCAGCAGCGGTGGACAGGGGGCCTCCTACGAGCAGTACTTC.

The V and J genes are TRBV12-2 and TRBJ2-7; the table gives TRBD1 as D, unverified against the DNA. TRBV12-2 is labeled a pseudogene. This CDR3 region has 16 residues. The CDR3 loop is CASRLFGQGGLCEQYF. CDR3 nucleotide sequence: TGTGCAAGTCGCTTATTCGGACAGGGGGGTTTGTGCGAGCAGTACTTC.

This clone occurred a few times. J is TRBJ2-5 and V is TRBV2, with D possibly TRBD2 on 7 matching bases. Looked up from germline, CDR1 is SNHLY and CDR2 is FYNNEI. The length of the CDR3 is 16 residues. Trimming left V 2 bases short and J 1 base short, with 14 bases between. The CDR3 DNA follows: TGTGCCAGCAGTGAACGACGGGGGGCCCTCCAAGAGACCCAGTACTTC. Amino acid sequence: CASSERRGALQETQYF.

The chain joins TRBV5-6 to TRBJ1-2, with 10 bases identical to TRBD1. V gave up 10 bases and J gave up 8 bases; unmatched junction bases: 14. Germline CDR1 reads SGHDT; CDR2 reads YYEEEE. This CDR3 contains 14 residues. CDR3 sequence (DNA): TGTGCCGGGAGATATCGGGACAGGGGCCGGGGCTACACCTTC. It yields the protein CAGRYRDRGRGYTF.

CDR3 region: CASSPVNTEAFF. The CDR3 DNA reads TGTGCCAGCAGCCCCGTGAACACTGAAGCTTTCTTT. This sequence joins TRBV14 and TRBJ1-1; D gene uncertain. The V end lost 4 bases, the J end lost 0 bases, and 3 bases lay between the germline ends. The CDR3 runs 12 residues. The germline gives CDR1 SGHDN, CDR2 FVKESK.

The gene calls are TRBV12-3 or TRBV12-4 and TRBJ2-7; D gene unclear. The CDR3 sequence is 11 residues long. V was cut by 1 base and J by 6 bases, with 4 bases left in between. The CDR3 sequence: CASSLGGEQYF. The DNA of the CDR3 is TGTGCCAGCAGTTTAGGAGGCGAGCAGTACTTC.

CDR3 region: CASSWEGGQPQHF. CDR3 DNA: TGTGCCAGCAGCTGGGAGGGGGGCCAGCCCCAGCATTTT. The chain carries TRBV5-5 and TRBJ1-5; perhaps TRBD1 as D (6 bases). The CDR3 is 13 residues long. Germline CDR1 and CDR2: SGHKS and YYEKEE (reference sequence). With 3 bases removed from V and 7 bases from J, the gap between germline ends came to 11 bases.

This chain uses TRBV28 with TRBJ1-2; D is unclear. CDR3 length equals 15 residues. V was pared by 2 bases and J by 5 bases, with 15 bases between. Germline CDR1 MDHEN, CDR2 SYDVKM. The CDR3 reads CASSLTPGGGYGYTF. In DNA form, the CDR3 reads TGTGCCAGCAGTTTAACCCCTGGTGGAGGGTATGGCTACACCTTC.

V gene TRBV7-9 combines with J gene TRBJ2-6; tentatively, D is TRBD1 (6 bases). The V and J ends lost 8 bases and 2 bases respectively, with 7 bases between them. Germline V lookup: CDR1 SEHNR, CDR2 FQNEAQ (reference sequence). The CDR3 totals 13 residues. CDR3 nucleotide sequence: TGTGCCAGCCGACAGGCTGGGGCCAACGTCCTGACTTTC. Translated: CASRQAGANVLTF. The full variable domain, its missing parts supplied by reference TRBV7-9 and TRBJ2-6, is DTGVSQNPRHKITKRGQNVTFRCDPISEHNRLYWYRQTLGQGPEFLTYFQNEAQLEKSRLLSDRFSAERPKGSFSTLEIQRTEQGDSAMYLCASRQAGANVLTFGAGSRLTVL.

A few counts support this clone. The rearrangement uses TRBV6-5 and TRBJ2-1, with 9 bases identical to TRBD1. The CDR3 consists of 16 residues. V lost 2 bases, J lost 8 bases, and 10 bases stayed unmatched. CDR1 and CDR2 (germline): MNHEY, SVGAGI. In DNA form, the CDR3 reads TGTGCCAGCAGTTACCCAGGGACAGGGAATGGCGATGAGCAGTTCTTC. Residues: CASSYPGTGNGDEQFF.

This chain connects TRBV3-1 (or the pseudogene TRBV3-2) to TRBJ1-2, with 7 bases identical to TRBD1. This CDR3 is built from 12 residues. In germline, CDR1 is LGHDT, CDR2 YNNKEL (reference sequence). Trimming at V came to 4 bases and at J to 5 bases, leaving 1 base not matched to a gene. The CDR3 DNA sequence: TGTGCCAGCAGCCCGACAGGGTATGGCTACACCTTC. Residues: CASSPTGYGYTF.

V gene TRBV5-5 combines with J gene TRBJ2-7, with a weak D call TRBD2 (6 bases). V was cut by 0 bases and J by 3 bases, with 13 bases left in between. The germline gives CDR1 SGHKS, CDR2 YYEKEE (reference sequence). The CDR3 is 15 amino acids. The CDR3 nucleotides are TGTGCCAGCAGCTTGGAAGAGGCGGGAAACTACGAGCAGTACTTC. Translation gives CASSLEEAGNYEQYF.

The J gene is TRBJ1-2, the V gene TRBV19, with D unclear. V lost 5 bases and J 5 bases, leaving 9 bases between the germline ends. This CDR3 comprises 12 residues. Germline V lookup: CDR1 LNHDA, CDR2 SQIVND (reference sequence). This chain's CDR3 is CASSVRDYGYTF. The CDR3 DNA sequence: TGTGCCAGTAGTGTCCGGGATTATGGCTACACCTTC.

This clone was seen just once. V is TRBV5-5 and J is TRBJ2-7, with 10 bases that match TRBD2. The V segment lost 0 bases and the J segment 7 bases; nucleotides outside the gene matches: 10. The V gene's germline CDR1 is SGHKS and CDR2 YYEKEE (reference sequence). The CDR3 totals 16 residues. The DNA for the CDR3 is TGTGCCAGCAGCTTGGATCCTGGGACTAGCGCTCTTGAGCAGTACTTC. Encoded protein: CASSLDPGTSALEQYF.

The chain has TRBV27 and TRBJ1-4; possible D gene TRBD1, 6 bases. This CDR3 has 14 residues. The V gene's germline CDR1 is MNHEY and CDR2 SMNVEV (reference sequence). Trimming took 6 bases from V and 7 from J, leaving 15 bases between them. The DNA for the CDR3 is TGTGCCAGCAGATCACAGGGAATTCCTGAAAAACTGTTTTTT. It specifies CASRSQGIPEKLFF. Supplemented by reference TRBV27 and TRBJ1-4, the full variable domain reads EAQVTQNPRYLITVTGKKLTVTCSQNMNHEYMSWYRQDPGLGLRQIYYSMNVEVTDKGDVPEGYKVSRKEKRNFPLILESPSPNQTSLYFCASRSQGIPEKLFFGSGTQLSVL.

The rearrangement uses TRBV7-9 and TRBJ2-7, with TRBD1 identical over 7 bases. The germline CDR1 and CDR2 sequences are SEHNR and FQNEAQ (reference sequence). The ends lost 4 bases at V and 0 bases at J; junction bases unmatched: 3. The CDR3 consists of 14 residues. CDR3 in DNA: TGTGCCAGCAGCTGGGACAGCCACTCCTACGAGCAGTACTTC. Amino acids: CASSWDSHSYEQYF. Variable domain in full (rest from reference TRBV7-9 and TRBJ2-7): DTGVSQNPRHKITKRGQNVTFRCDPISEHNRLYWYRQTLGQGPEFLTYFQNEAQLEKSRLLSDRFSAERPKGSFSTLEIQRTEQGDSAMYLCASSWDSHSYEQYFGPGTRLTVT.

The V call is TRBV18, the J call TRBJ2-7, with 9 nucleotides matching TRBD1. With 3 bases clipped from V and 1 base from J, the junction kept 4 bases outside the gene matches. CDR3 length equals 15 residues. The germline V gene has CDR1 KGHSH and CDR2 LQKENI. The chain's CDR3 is CASSPRDRESYEQYF. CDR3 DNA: TGTGCCAGCTCACCCCGGGACAGGGAATCCTACGAGCAGTACTTC.

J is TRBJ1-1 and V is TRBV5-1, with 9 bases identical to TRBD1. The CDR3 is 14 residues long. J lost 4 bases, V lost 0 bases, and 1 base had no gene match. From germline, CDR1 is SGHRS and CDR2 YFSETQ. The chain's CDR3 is CASSLGQGGTEAFF. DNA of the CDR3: TGCGCCAGCAGCTTGGGACAGGGGGGCACTGAAGCTTTCTTT.